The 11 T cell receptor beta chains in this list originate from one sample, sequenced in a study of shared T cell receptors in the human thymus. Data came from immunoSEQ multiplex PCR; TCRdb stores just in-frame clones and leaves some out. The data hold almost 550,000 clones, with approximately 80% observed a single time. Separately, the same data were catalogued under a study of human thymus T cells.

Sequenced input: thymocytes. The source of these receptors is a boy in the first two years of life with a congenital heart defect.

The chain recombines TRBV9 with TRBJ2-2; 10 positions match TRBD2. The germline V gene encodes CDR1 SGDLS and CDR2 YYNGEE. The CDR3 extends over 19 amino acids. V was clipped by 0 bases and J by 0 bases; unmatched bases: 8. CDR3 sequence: CASSVVSGRDLANTGELFF. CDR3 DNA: TGTGCCAGCAGCGTAGTCAGCGGGAGGGACCTCGCGAACACCGGGGAGCTGTTTTTT.

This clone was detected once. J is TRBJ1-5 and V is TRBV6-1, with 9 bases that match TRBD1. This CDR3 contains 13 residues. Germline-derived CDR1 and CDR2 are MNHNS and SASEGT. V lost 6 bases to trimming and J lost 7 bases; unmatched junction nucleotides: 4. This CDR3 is CASRNRGLQPQHF. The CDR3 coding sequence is TGTGCCAGCAGAAACAGGGGGCTCCAGCCCCAGCATTTT.

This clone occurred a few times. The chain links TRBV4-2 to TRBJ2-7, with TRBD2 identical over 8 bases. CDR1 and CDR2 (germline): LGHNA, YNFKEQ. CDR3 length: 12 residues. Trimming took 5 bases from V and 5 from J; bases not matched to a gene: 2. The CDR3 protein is CASSGRGDEQYF. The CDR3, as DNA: TGTGCCAGCAGCGGGCGGGGGGACGAGCAGTACTTC.

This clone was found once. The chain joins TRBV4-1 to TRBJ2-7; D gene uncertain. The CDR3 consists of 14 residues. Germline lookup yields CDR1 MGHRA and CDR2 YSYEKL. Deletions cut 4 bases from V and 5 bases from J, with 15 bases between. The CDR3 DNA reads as TGCGCCAGCAGCCTTAAGGTCCCCGGAGACGAGCAGTACTTC. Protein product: CASSLKVPGDEQYF.

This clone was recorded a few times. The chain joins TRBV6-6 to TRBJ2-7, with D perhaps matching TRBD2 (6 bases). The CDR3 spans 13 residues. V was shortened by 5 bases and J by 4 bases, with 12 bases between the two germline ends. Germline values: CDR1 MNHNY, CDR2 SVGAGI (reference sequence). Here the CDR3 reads CASSAGTFYEQYF. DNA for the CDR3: TGTGCCAGCAGTGCCGGGACTTTTTACGAGCAGTACTTC.

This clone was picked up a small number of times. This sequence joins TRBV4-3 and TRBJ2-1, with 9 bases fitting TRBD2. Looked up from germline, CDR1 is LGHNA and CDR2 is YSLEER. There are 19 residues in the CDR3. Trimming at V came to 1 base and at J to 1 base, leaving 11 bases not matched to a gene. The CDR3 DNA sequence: TGCGCCAGCAGCCAAGGGCCCCCCCCTAGCGGGGAATCCTACAATGAGCAGTTCTTC. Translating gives CASSQGPPPSGESYNEQFF.

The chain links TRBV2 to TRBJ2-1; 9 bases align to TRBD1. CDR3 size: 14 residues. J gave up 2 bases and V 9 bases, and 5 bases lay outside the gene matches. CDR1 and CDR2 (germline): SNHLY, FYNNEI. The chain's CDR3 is CARGGDRAYNEQFF. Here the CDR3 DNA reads TGTGCCAGGGGGGGGGACAGGGCCTACAATGAGCAGTTCTTC.

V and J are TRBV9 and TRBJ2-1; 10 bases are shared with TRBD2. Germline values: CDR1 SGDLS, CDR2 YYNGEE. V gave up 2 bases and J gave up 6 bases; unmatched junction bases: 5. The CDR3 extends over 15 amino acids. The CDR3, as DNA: TGTGCCAGCAGCGTTCCTAGCGGGAGCGGCAATGAGCAGTTCTTC. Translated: CASSVPSGSGNEQFF.

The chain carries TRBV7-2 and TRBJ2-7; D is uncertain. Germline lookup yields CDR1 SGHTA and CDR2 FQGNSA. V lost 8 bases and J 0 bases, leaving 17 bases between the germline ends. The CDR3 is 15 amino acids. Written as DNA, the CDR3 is TGTGCCAGCGCCCGATGGCCCCAGGACTCCTACGAGCAGTACTTC. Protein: CASARWPQDSYEQYF.

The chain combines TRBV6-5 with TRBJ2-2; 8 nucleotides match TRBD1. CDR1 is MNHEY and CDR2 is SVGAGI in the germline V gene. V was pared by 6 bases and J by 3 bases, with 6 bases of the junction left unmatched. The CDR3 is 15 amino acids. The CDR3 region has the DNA TGTGCCAGCAGGGCCGGGACAGGCTACACCGGGGAGCTGTTTTTT. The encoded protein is CASRAGTGYTGELFF.

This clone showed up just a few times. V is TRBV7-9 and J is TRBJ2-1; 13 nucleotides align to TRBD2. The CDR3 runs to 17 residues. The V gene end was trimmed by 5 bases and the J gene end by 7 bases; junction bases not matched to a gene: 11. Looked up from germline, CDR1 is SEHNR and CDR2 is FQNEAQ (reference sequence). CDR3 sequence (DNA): TGTGCCAGCAGCCGGGAGCGACTAGCGGGAGGACCAAATGAGCAGTTCTTC. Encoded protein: CASSRERLAGGPNEQFF.